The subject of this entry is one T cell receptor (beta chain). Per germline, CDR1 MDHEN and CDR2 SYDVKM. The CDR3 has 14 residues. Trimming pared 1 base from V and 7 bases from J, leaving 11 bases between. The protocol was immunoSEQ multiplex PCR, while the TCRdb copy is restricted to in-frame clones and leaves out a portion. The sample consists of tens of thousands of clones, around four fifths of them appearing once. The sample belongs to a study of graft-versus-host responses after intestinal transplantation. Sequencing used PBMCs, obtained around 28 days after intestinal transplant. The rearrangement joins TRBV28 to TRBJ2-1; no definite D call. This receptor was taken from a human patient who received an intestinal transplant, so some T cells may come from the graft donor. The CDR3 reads CASSLSRFKNEQFF. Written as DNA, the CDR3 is TGTGCCAGCAGTTTATCACGTTTCAAGAATGAGCAGTTCTTC.